One T cell receptor beta chain is described in this entry. What it binds is not known. The data were taken from a study of CD8 T cell repertoires and HIV-1 epitope variants. Germline CDR1 and CDR2: MGHDK and SYGVNS. There are 14 residues in the CDR3. V was clipped by 3 bases and J by 3 bases, with 12 bases between them. The protocol was immunoSEQ multiplex PCR, while the TCRdb copy is restricted to in-frame clones and leaves out a portion. This table has about 5,300 clones, roughly 69% appearing once. This sequence joins TRBV25-1 and TRBJ2-7; D not resolved. The source of this sequence is a male donor with HIV. The sequencing input was cultured CD8+ T cells derived from PBMCs. CDR3: CASSDSGSDYEQYF. As DNA, the CDR3 is TGTGCCAGCAGTGATTCAGGTTCGGACTACGAGCAGTACTTC.